This T cell receptor beta chain was documented in a study of T-cell reconstitution after alpha-beta-depleted transplantation in children. Study-wide findings and caveats: Once a year had passed after transplant, T-cell counts and diversity came mostly from newly produced T cells.

CDR1 and CDR2 from the germline V gene are SNHLY and FYNNEI. The CDR3 length is 11 residues. V gave up 9 bases and J gave up 4 bases, with 10 bases separating them. Only a few counts were recorded for this clonotype. What it recognizes is unknown. Molecular barcoding with unique molecular identifiers was used for the TCRbeta library. TCRdb re-derived calls from the PCR reads in MiXCR, one entry per CDR3 protein. This table has about 980,000 distinct CDR3 sequences, 25% to 35% appearing once. The chain employs TRBV2 and TRBJ2-7; tentatively, D is TRBD1 or TRBD2 (5 bases each). The TCR comes from a boy under two years old who had a stem cell transplant for SCID, so the T cells may come from the graft donor. The sample consisted of PBMCs, mostly from graft donor cells, taken 360 days after TCRalphabeta/CD19-depleted stem cell transplant. The CDR3 DNA reads TGTGCCAGTAGCAGGGAGTACGAGCAGTACTTC. It yields the protein CASSREYEQYF.